This T cell receptor beta chain was profiled in a study of T cells in localized non-small cell lung cancer. Study-level findings and limits: Because only a single region of the tumor was sequenced, heterogeneity remains possible.

Germline CDR1 is SNHLY and CDR2 is FYNNEI. The CDR3 totals 16 residues. After removal of 0 bases from V and 10 bases from J, the junction contained 7 bases not matched to a gene. Assay: immunoSEQ multiplex PCR; the TCRdb copy retains only in-frame clones and omits some. The sample includes 50,000 to 70,000 clones, approximately 93% of them seen just once. Comment on this clone: Its antigen is currently unknown.

This receptor was obtained from a man aged 35-69 years with stage I lung adenocarcinoma. The chain is built from TRBV2 and TRBJ1-6; 9 bases align to TRBD1. The source material was peripheral blood, sampled before any cancer treatment. The CDR3: CASSEAPGQGWSPLHF. The CDR3 bases are TGTGCCAGCAGTGAAGCCCCGGGACAGGGTTGGTCACCCCTCCACTTT.